This T cell receptor (beta chain) was captured in a study of cytomegalovirus exposure and HLA in healthy donors. Study-level points and caveats: The availability of immune exposure information extended only to CMV serostatus. For most subjects, TCR beta sequences were reported to predict HLA-A and HLA-B alleles with accuracy. Among the sequence variants, a highly shared cluster was likely an artifact of sequencing.

Comments on this clone: Its antigen is still unknown.

Amplification used 60 Vbeta primers and 13 Jbeta primers. Sequencing used immunoSEQ multiplex PCR; TCRdb keeps in-frame clones, though not all of them. The table counts roughly 120,000 clones; roughly 3.6% lies in the top ten. V was trimmed by 4 bases and J by 3 bases, leaving 6 bases between them. Germline V gene sequence: CDR1 LNHDA, CDR2 SQIVND (reference sequence). CDR3 length equals 12 residues. Sample: PBMCs. The TCR originated in a man aged 25-40 years in good health and CMV-seronegative. The chain uses TRBV19 and TRBJ1-1; perhaps TRBD1 as D (6 bases). The CDR3 nucleotides read TGTGCCAGTAGTAACAGGGACACTGAAGCTTTCTTT. This encodes CASSNRDTEAFF. The full variable domain, with the rest looked up from reference TRBV19 and TRBJ1-1, is DGGITQSPKYLFRKEGQNVTLSCEQNLNHDAMYWYRQDPGQGLRLIYYSQIVNDFQKGDIAEGYSVSREKKESFPLTVTSAQKNPTAFYLCASSNRDTEAFFGQGTRLTVV.